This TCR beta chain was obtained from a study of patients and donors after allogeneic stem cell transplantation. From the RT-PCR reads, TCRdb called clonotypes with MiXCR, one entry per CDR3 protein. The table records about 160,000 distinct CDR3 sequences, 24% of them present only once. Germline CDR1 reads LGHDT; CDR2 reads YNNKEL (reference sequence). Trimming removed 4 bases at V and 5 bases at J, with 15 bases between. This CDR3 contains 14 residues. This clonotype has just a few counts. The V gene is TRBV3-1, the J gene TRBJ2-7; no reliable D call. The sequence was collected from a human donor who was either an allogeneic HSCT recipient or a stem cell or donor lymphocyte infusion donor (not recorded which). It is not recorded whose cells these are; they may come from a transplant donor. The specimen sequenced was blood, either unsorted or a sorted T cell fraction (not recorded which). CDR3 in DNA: TGTGCCAGCAGCCCTAGAAGGTATTGGGACGAGCAGTACTTC. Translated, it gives CASSPRRYWDEQYF.